This T cell receptor beta chain was retrieved from a study of beta chain features in type 1 diabetes. On the study more broadly: The study found patients and healthy donors alike in age, gender and cell yields. Study-wide findings and caveats: Moderate but significant shortening of TCRB CDR3s was recorded in all four CD4+ subsets from Type 1 diabetes patients.

Investigators reverse transcribed all isolated RNA, so they sequenced expressed TCRB transcripts. Libraries were prepared by immunoSEQ multiplex PCR; TCRdb keeps only in-frame clonotypes and omits some of them. This sample has 310,000 or so clones, with 7% to 10% found just once. This clone has just a few counts. Its specificity is unknown. At the DNA level, this CDR3 is encoded by other sequences in the same sample as well. This receptor was obtained from a man younger than 45 with type 1 diabetes. Sequenced sample: central memory CD4+ T cells from blood.

The CDR3 region is CASSPPTGTDTQYF. DNA for the CDR3: TGTGCCAGCTCACCACCGACAGGTACAGATACGCAGTATTTT. The V and J genes are TRBV18 and TRBJ2-3; D perhaps matches TRBD1 (6 bases). Looked up from germline, CDR1 is KGHSH and CDR2 is LQKENI. Trimming left V 0 bases short and J 3 bases short, with 7 bases between. This CDR3 is built from 14 residues.